These 8 T cell receptor beta chains were all obtained from the same sample, sequenced in a study of beta chain features in type 1 diabetes. The isolated RNA, all of it, was reverse transcribed, so expressed TCRB transcripts were what got sequenced. Some clones are missing from TCRdb's copy, which holds only in-frame ones; the method was immunoSEQ multiplex PCR. The repertoire includes a few hundred thousand clones, about 30% of them detected once, and 0.065% sits in the top ten. Sequenced sample: naive CD4+ T cells from blood. All receptors derive from a man aged 18 to 30 in good health.

Only a few counts were recorded for this clone. Distinct nucleotide sequences in the sample also encode this CDR3. The chain has TRBV18 and TRBJ2-5, with TRBD1 matching 7 bases. The germline V gene has CDR1 KGHSH and CDR2 LQKENI. This CDR3 has 14 residues. V shed 3 bases, J shed 5 bases, and the junction held 6 bases outside the gene matches. CDR3 in DNA: TGTGCCAGCTCACCCTCAGGGGGACGGGAGACCCAGTACTTC. It encodes CASSPSGGRETQYF.

This clone was seen only once. The CDR3 nucleotides are TGTGCCAGCAGTTACAGGGAGTACAATGAGCAGTTCTTC. Amino acids: CASSYREYNEQFF. This chain connects TRBV6-6 to TRBJ2-1, with a possible D match to TRBD2 (5 bases). Germline V gives CDR1 MNHNY, CDR2 SVGAGI (reference sequence). CDR3 length: 13 residues. V lost 2 bases and J 4 bases, leaving 6 bases between the germline ends.

The chain's CDR3 is CASSRQGAGQPQHF. CDR3 nucleotides: TGTGCCAGCTCACGGCAAGGGGCAGGACAGCCCCAGCATTTT. This chain links TRBV18 with TRBJ1-5; possibly TRBD1 for D (5 bases). The ends were cut back, 4 bases at V and 7 bases at J, with 14 bases in the middle. The germline CDR1 and CDR2 sequences are KGHSH and LQKENI. This CDR3 has 14 residues.

The rearrangement uses TRBV9 and TRBJ2-1; 11 bases align to TRBD2. With 7 bases clipped from V and 6 bases from J, the junction kept 9 bases outside the gene matches. Germline CDR1 is SGDLS and CDR2 is YYNGEE. This CDR3 contains 15 residues. The CDR3, as DNA: TGTGCCAGCGCGCCAAGACTAGCGGGATCCAATGAGCAGTTCTTC. It yields the protein CASAPRLAGSNEQFF.

The V call is TRBV7-9, the J call TRBJ2-2; 12 bases match TRBD2. Germline values: CDR1 SEHNR, CDR2 FQNEAQ (reference sequence). The CDR3 sequence is 16 residues long. Trimming at V came to 5 bases and at J to 5 bases, leaving 6 bases not matched to a gene. The CDR3 DNA sequence: TGTGCCAGCAGCCCTCTAGCGGGAGGGCCGACCGGGGAGCTGTTTTTT. It specifies CASSPLAGGPTGELFF.

This clone turned up a few times. V usage is TRBV30 and J usage is TRBJ1-1; weak D call: TRBD1 (5 bases). This CDR3 spans 14 amino acids. The V gene's germline CDR1 is GTSNPN and CDR2 SVGIG (reference sequence). V shed 2 bases and J shed 1 base, with 11 bases lying between them. CDR3 coding DNA: TGTGCCTGGAGTACGTTTAGGGGGAACACTGAAGCTTTCTTT. Protein sequence: CAWSTFRGNTEAFF.

This clone was observed a few times. The chain links TRBV7-3 to TRBJ2-3; TRBD1 agrees at 9 bases. The CDR3 contains 16 residues. V shed 2 bases, J shed 4 bases, and the junction held 7 bases outside the gene matches. The V gene's germline CDR1 is SGHTA and CDR2 FQGTGA. CDR3 DNA sequence: TGTGCCAGCAGCTTATTGGGACAGGGTGTCCCAGATACGCAGTATTTT. Translating it yields CASSLLGQGVPDTQYF.

This clone was counted between two and nine times. This chain joins TRBV5-6 and TRBJ1-5, with D unclear. The V gene lost 2 bases and the J gene lost 5 bases, with 5 bases spanning the gap. From germline, CDR1 is SGHDT and CDR2 YYEEEE. The CDR3 sequence is 12 residues long. The CDR3 region has the DNA TGTGCCAGCAGCTTATTAGATCAGCCCCAGCATTTT. The encoded protein is CASSLLDQPQHF.